The next 10 T cell receptor beta chains were all read from a single sample in a study of blood T cell repertoires in COVID-19. Repertoires were generated with immunoSEQ multiplex PCR, while TCRdb's copy carries only in-frame clones and drops some. The table lists 89,000 or so clones, more than 80% of them singletons. The specimen sequenced was peripheral blood. These receptor sequences come from a man in his fifties with COVID-19, enrolled during active disease.

The chain recombines TRBV28 with TRBJ1-1; possibly TRBD1 for D (5 bases). The CDR3 has 14 residues. Between the trimmed V and J ends, which lost 6 bases and 1 base, there was a span of 12 bases. Germline V gene sequence: CDR1 MDHEN, CDR2 SYDVKM. This CDR3 reads CASRLAGGNTEAFF. The DNA for the CDR3 is TGTGCCAGCAGGCTGGCCGGGGGGAACACTGAAGCTTTCTTT.

The CDR3 spells CASSLNGYTF. The CDR3 DNA sequence: TGTGCCAGCAGCCTAAACGGCTACACCTTC. The chain employs TRBV6-5 and TRBJ1-2; D gene uncertain. Per the germline V gene, CDR1 is MNHEY and CDR2 is SVGAGI. The length of the CDR3 is 10 residues. V lost 6 bases and J lost 8, with 7 bases in between.

This clone has a single count. This chain connects TRBV30 to TRBJ2-4; perhaps TRBD2 as D (6 bases). The CDR3 has 12 amino acids. V shed 3 bases and J shed 6 bases, with 9 bases lying between them. CDR1 and CDR2 (germline): GTSNPN, SVGIG (reference sequence). The DNA for the CDR3 is TGTGCCTGGAGATGGCGGGGAAACATTCAGTACTTC. The encoded protein is CAWRWRGNIQYF.

This clone was picked up one time. The chain has TRBV27 and TRBJ2-4; 7 bases match TRBD1. Germline assignment: CDR1 MNHEY and CDR2 SMNVEV (reference sequence). With 2 bases clipped from V and 3 bases from J, the junction kept 10 bases outside the gene matches. The CDR3 consists of 17 residues. This CDR3 reads CASSLGTALLGKNIQYF. CDR3 DNA sequence: TGTGCCAGCAGTTTAGGGACAGCCCTCTTAGGCAAAAACATTCAGTACTTC.

A single count supports this clone. J is TRBJ1-2 and V is TRBV24-1; TRBD1 agrees at 9 bases. V lost 3 bases to trimming and J lost 3 bases; unmatched junction nucleotides: 4. Germline CDR1 and CDR2: KGHDR and SFDVKD. The CDR3 totals 15 residues. The DNA of the CDR3 is TGTGCCACCAGTGATCCACAGGGGGCGGACTATGGCTACACCTTC. Amino acids: CATSDPQGADYGYTF.

The chain uses TRBV11-2 and TRBJ2-3, with 9 bases that match TRBD2. The CDR3 is 17 residues long. J was trimmed by 2 bases and V by 5 bases; bases with no gene match: 11. Germline CDR1 is SGHAT and CDR2 is FQNNGV. CDR3 loop: CASSPWSSGGYTDTQYF. The DNA of the CDR3 is TGTGCCAGCAGCCCCTGGAGTAGCGGGGGCTACACAGATACGCAGTATTTT. Full variable domain (missing parts from reference TRBV11-2 and TRBJ2-3): EAGVAQSPRYKIIEKRQSVAFWCNPISGHATLYWYQQILGQGPKLLIQFQNNGVVDDSQLPKDRFSAERLKGVDSTLKIQPAKLEDSAVYLCASSPWSSGGYTDTQYFGPGTRLTVL.

CDR3 region: CASSLRTGELFF. The CDR3 region has the DNA TGTGCCAGCAGTTTGAGAACCGGGGAGCTGTTTTTT. This sequence joins TRBV28 and TRBJ2-2; no firm D call. Germline CDR1 and CDR2: MDHEN and SYDVKM. The CDR3 has 12 amino acids. V was pared by 3 bases and J by 5 bases, with 4 bases between.

This clone was seen a few times. The junction does not match germline at one end; this may be a read error. V gene TRBV7-9 combines with J gene TRBJ2-2; TRBD2 agrees at 11 bases. This CDR3 has 15 residues. From germline, CDR1 is SEHNR and CDR2 FQNEAQ (reference sequence). CDR3: CASSLAGGTTGELFF. The CDR3 bases are TGTGCCAGCAGCCTAGCGGGGGGTACAACCGGGGAGCTGTTTTTT.

This clone was detected once. The chain has TRBV5-1 and TRBJ1-6; TRBD1 agrees at 8 bases. The trim removed 2 bases at V and 8 bases at J, leaving 6 bases unmatched. The CDR3 extends over 15 amino acids. CDR1 and CDR2 (germline): SGHRS, YFSETQ. CDR3 DNA: TGCGCCAGCAGCTTTATGACAGGGGTAGATTCACCCCTCCACTTT. It encodes CASSFMTGVDSPLHF.

The chain has TRBV9 and TRBJ2-3; D remains unclear. CDR3 length: 15 amino acids. CDR1 and CDR2 (germline): SGDLS, YYNGEE. The ends were cut back, 0 bases at V and 2 bases at J, with 10 bases in the middle. The CDR3 loop is CASSVGEWSTDTQYF. The CDR3 DNA reads as TGTGCCAGCAGCGTAGGTGAGTGGTCCACAGATACGCAGTATTTT.